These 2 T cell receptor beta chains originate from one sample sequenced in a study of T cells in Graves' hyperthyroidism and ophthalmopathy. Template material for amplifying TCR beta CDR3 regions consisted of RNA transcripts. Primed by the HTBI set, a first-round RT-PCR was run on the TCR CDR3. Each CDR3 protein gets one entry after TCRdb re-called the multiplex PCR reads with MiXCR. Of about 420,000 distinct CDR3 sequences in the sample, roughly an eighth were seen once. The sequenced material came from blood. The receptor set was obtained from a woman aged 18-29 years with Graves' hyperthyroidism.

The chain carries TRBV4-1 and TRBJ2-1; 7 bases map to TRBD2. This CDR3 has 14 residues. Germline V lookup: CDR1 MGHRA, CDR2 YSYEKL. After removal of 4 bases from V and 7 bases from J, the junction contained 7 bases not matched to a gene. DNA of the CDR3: TGCGCCAGCAGCCCCCAGTGGGGGGGGAATGAGCAGTTCTTC. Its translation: CASSPQWGGNEQFF.

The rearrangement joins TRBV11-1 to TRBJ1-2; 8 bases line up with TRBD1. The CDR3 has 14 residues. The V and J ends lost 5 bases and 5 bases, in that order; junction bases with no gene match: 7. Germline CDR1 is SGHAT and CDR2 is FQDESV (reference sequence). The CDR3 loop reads CASSERTGKYGYTF. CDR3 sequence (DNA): TGTGCCAGCAGCGAACGGACAGGGAAATATGGCTACACCTTC.